This entry concerns a single T cell receptor beta chain. The data belong to a study of blood T cell repertoires in COVID-19. Across the whole study: From the United States, Italy and Spain came samples of acute and convalescent COVID-19. The analysed material was cDNA or gDNA that came from T cells, B-cell-depleted T cells, or PBMCs.

Trimming took off 0 bases at V and 0 bases at J, with 8 bases between the two ends. This CDR3 has 15 amino acids. Germline V gives CDR1 LGHDT, CDR2 YNNKEL (reference sequence). In the original workflow: Reference gene primer amplification in the assay estimated nucleated cell counts. Some clones are missing from TCRdb's copy, which holds only in-frame ones; the method was immunoSEQ multiplex PCR. The V and J calls and clone size were taken over from that table, and D and trimming were inferred from the DNA. This table has roughly 100,000 clones, about 86% appearing once. Material: peripheral blood. The sequence came from a human donor in a cohort sampled during active COVID-19. The rearrangement uses TRBV3-1 (or the pseudogene TRBV3-2) and TRBJ2-5; no reliable D call. CDR3 coding DNA: TGTGCCAGCAGCCAAGAGGTCCAGGACCAAGAGACCCAGTACTTC. It translates to CASSQEVQDQETQYF.